One sample yielded the 15 T cell receptor beta chains listed below, sequenced in a study of cytomegalovirus exposure and HLA in healthy donors. A multiplex PCR was run with 60 Vbeta primers and 13 Jbeta primers. Measured with immunoSEQ multiplex PCR; TCRdb has only the in-frame clones, and not every one. This table holds some 150,000 clones, 75% to 90% found once. Sequenced input: PBMCs. The source is a woman aged 18-30 years in good health and CMV-seronegative.

CDR3 nucleotides: TGTGCCAGCAGCTCACGACAGGGGGCCATCGGGGAGCTGTTTTTT. Residues: CASSSRQGAIGELFF. The chain has TRBV5-4 and TRBJ2-2; TRBD1 agrees at 10 bases. Looked up from germline, CDR1 is SGHNT and CDR2 is YYREEE (reference sequence). The CDR3 extends over 15 amino acids. Trimming at V came to 3 bases and at J to 7 bases, leaving 6 bases not matched to a gene.

This clone was observed a handful of times. This chain links TRBV5-1 with TRBJ2-3; 8 bases fit TRBD2. CDR1 and CDR2 (germline): SGHRS, YFSETQ. CDR3 length: 15 residues. V gave up 4 bases and J gave up 6 bases; unmatched junction bases: 10. CDR3 sequence (DNA): TGCGCCAGCAGCCCTGCGCGGGGGGAATTGGATACGCAGTATTTT. Its protein is CASSPARGELDTQYF.

The chain carries TRBV6-5 and TRBJ2-1; 7 positions match TRBD1. The CDR3 extends over 14 amino acids. Germline trimming cut 3 bases from V and 9 bases from J; bases unmatched to any gene: 8. Germline CDR1 and CDR2: MNHEY and SVGAGI. CDR3 nucleotide sequence: TGTGCCAGCAGTTATCTCAACAGGGGTATTGAGCAGTTCTTC. Encoded protein: CASSYLNRGIEQFF.

The V and J genes are TRBV5-4 and TRBJ2-3; tentatively, D is TRBD1 (5 bases). V lost 4 bases and J lost 4, with 19 bases in between. Germline V gene sequence: CDR1 SGHNT, CDR2 YYREEE (reference sequence). The CDR3 runs to 16 residues. The CDR3 protein is CASSLEMGRQADTQYF. DNA for the CDR3: TGTGCCAGCAGCCTGGAAATGGGGCGACAAGCAGATACGCAGTATTTT.

V is TRBV9 and J is TRBJ1-1; no reliable D call. Deletions cut 3 bases from V and 11 bases from J, with 17 bases between. CDR1 is SGDLS, CDR2 YYNGEE, per germline. The CDR3 has 13 residues. CDR3 residues: CASSAIDLAEAFF. Written as DNA, the CDR3 is TGTGCCAGCAGCGCCATCGACCTGGCGGAGGCTTTCTTT.

This sequence joins TRBV6-1 and TRBJ2-4, with TRBD1 matching 8 bases. The germline V gene has CDR1 MNHNS and CDR2 SASEGT. The CDR3 has 15 residues. Losses at the gene ends were 6 bases for V and 3 bases for J; bases not matched to a gene: 7. The CDR3 DNA sequence: TGTGCCAGCAGCGGACAGGGCCTAAACAAAAACATTCAGTACTTC. Translated: CASSGQGLNKNIQYF.

This clone occurred a few times. The genes are TRBV6-1 and TRBJ1-2; D might be TRBD1 (5 bases). Germline CDR1 and CDR2: MNHNS and SASEGT. With 2 bases removed from V and 4 bases from J, the gap between germline ends came to 11 bases. The CDR3 consists of 14 residues. The CDR3 spells CASSEQGFGYGYTF. CDR3 coding DNA: TGTGCCAGCAGTGAACAGGGATTCGGCTATGGCTACACCTTC.

The chain joins TRBV6-5 to TRBJ1-1; no definite D call. Trimming removed 6 bases at V and 1 base at J, with 9 bases between. This CDR3 spans 13 amino acids. Germline loops: CDR1 MNHEY, CDR2 SVGAGI. Written as DNA, the CDR3 is TGTGCCAGCAGAGCCTACAGGAACACTGAAGCTTTCTTT. It translates to CASRAYRNTEAFF.

This clone was recorded a few times. The gene calls are TRBV6-1 and TRBJ1-3; 7 nucleotides align to TRBD1. J was trimmed by 4 bases and V by 3 bases; bases with no gene match: 6. Germline CDR1 and CDR2: MNHNS and SASEGT. CDR3 length: 15 residues. The CDR3 DNA reads TGTGCCAGCAGTGAGCGCCAGGGGGAAGGAAACACCATATATTTT. It is translated as CASSERQGEGNTIYF.

The CDR3 protein is CASSLFEFWETQYF. The CDR3 nucleotides read TGTGCCAGCAGCTTGTTCGAGTTTTGGGAGACCCAGTACTTC. The chain links TRBV5-6 to TRBJ2-5; D unresolved. This CDR3 has 14 residues. V shed 1 base and J shed 5 bases, with 12 bases lying between them. The germline CDR1 and CDR2 sequences are SGHDT and YYEEEE.

The chain combines TRBV11-3 with TRBJ2-5; D perhaps matches TRBD1 (6 bases). CDR1 is SGHNT and CDR2 is YENEEA in the germline V gene. V lost 3 bases and J lost 4, with 9 bases in between. The CDR3 totals 13 residues. The CDR3 loop is CASSFGGPETQYF. The CDR3 nucleotides are TGTGCCAGCAGCTTTGGGGGCCCAGAGACCCAGTACTTC.

V and J are TRBV4-1 and TRBJ2-1, with 7 nucleotides matching TRBD2. CDR1 and CDR2 from the germline V gene are MGHRA and YSYEKL. Losses at the gene ends were 4 bases for V and 2 bases for J; bases not matched to a gene: 11. CDR3 length equals 17 residues. This CDR3 reads CASSPGLTGGTYNEQFF. The CDR3, as DNA: TGCGCCAGCAGCCCGGGCCTGACGGGGGGTACCTACAATGAGCAGTTCTTC.

This clone was seen once. The rearrangement joins TRBV5-6 to TRBJ2-1; D is unclear. The germline gives CDR1 SGHDT, CDR2 YYEEEE. V shed 0 bases and J shed 10 bases, with 5 bases lying between them. The CDR3 length is 11 residues. In DNA form, the CDR3 reads TGTGCCAGCAGCTTGGTACAGGAGCAGTTCTTC. Amino acid sequence: CASSLVQEQFF.

The chain couples TRBV5-1 to TRBJ2-4; D may be TRBD1 (5 bases). The V gene lost 3 bases and the J gene lost 0 bases, with 16 bases spanning the gap. This CDR3 comprises 17 residues. Germline V CDR1 and CDR2: SGHRS, YFSETQ. The CDR3 nucleotides are TGCGCCAGCAGCTCACTTGACAGTACCTTAGCCAAAAACATTCAGTACTTC. This encodes CASSSLDSTLAKNIQYF. The complete variable domain, with remaining parts taken from reference TRBV5-1 and TRBJ2-4, reads KAGVTQTPRYLIKTRGQQVTLSCSPISGHRSVSWYQQTPGQGLQFLFEYFSETQRNKGNFPGRFSGRQFSNSRSEMNVSTLELGDSALYLCASSSLDSTLAKNIQYFGAGTRLSVL.

This chain links TRBV21-1 with TRBJ2-7; TRBD1 is the table's D call, not checked against the DNA. TRBV21-1 is an annotated pseudogene. The CDR3 consists of 16 residues. The CDR3 loop reads CASSKRRGDRGFEQYF. CDR3 nucleotides: TGTGCCAGCAGCAAAAGGAGGGGGGACAGGGGGTTCGAGCAGTACTTC.